This T cell receptor (beta chain) stems from a study of response to subunit inactivated influenza vaccine. General study results and limits: There was a suggestion from the authors that each seasonal influenza vaccination recruits few new T cells.

TCRdb reprocessed the RT-PCR reads via MiXCR and lists one record per CDR3 protein. The sample holds a few hundred thousand distinct CDR3 sequences, 10% to 12% seen once. This clonotype was counted between two and nine times. No antigen is known for it. The CDR3 consists of 17 residues. Between the trimmed V and J ends, which lost 4 bases and 10 bases, there was a span of 31 bases. The germline V gene encodes CDR1 DFQATT and CDR2 SNEGSKA (reference sequence). These sequences were also reported in another study, on T cells expressing NK-cell markers. As reported in that work: It was by 5'RACE template switching with UMIs that TCR beta cDNA was made. Sorted CD3+CD56+NKG2C+, CD3+CD56+NKG2C- and CD3+CD56-NKG2C+ T-cell subsets were beta-chain profiled.

This sequence joins TRBV20-1 and TRBJ1-1; D unresolved. This clonotype was obtained from a man over 45 who received an inactivated influenza vaccine. The material was PBMCs from blood, obtained on the day of vaccination. The CDR3 DNA reads TGCAGTGCTACGACTCGAGGTAATGGACGGGCAGGTCCAGCAGCTTTCTTT. This gives the protein CSATTRGNGRAGPAAFF.